This T cell receptor (beta chain) was found in a study of blood T cell repertoires in COVID-19. Study-wide background: The study drew acute and convalescent COVID-19 samples from the United States, Italy and Spain. T cells, B-cell-depleted T cells, or PBMCs provided the cDNA or gDNA that served as material.

The CDR3 runs 14 residues. CDR1 is SGHRS, CDR2 YFSETQ, per germline. The V and J ends lost 4 bases and 3 bases, in that order; junction bases with no gene match: 3. For this clone: The same CDR3 is also encoded by other DNA sequences in this sample.

Sequencing was performed with immunoSEQ multiplex PCR; in TCRdb, only in-frame clones are kept and a portion is missing. The top ten hold around 20% of the sample, which has approximately 70,000 clones, roughly 82% seen once. The chain carries TRBV5-1 and TRBJ2-7; TRBD1 matches 11 bases. Sequenced material: peripheral blood. This sequence originates from a human donor in a cohort sampled during active COVID-19. CDR3 loop: CASSPGTGGYEQYF. CDR3 DNA sequence: TGCGCCAGCAGCCCCGGGACAGGGGGCTACGAGCAGTACTTC. The variable domain in full, with the rest retrieved from reference TRBV5-1 and TRBJ2-7, is KAGVTQTPRYLIKTRGQQVTLSCSPISGHRSVSWYQQTPGQGLQFLFEYFSETQRNKGNFPGRFSGRQFSNSRSEMNVSTLELGDSALYLCASSPGTGGYEQYFGPGTRLTVT.